This T cell receptor beta chain is from a study of neurological immune-mediated disorders. Study conclusions and caveats: Sharing of CDR3 amino acid sequences among expanded clones across subjects was absent, suggesting private repertoires in all groups. When repertoires were grouped phylogenetically, those of 18 of 34 multiple sclerosis patients fell into one related-CDR3 cluster, a possible signature.

The CDR3 consists of 15 residues. The germline CDR1 and CDR2 sequences are SEHNR and FQNEAQ (reference sequence). Trimming took off 1 base at V and 6 bases at J, with 15 bases between the two ends. TCRdb analysed the 5' RACE reads with MiXCR anew, one entry per CDR3 protein. The sample lists 95,000 to 150,000 distinct CDR3 sequences, about 3.2% seen once, with about 1.2% in the top ten. There are many counts of this clonotype. What it recognizes is unknown. This clonotype was obtained from a woman aged 25-40 years with multiple sclerosis. Sequencing input: PBMCs. The chain links TRBV7-9 to TRBJ1-1; D unresolved. DNA of the CDR3: TGTGCCAGCAGCTTAGAACCATTGAGGGTCCCTGAAGCTTTCTTT. Its translation is CASSLEPLRVPEAFF. Together with reference TRBV7-9 and TRBJ1-1, the CDR3 gives the full variable domain: DTGVSQNPRHKITKRGQNVTFRCDPISEHNRLYWYRQTLGQGPEFLTYFQNEAQLEKSRLLSDRFSAERPKGSFSTLEIQRTEQGDSAMYLCASSLEPLRVPEAFFGQGTRLTVV.